The clone carrying this T cell receptor (beta chain) was seen a single time. This entry is derived from a study of blood T cell repertoires in COVID-19. As for the study in general: Whether acute or convalescent, the COVID-19 samples came from the United States, Italy and Spain. T cells, B-cell-depleted T cells, or PBMCs provided the cDNA or gDNA that served as material.

Produced via immunoSEQ multiplex PCR; TCRdb's table is partial and in-frame only. The data hold 25,000 to 30,000 clones, with approximately 84% observed a single time. CDR1 and CDR2 from the germline V gene are MNHNS and SASEGT. Between the trimmed V and J ends, which lost 3 bases and 3 bases, there was a span of 6 bases. This CDR3 region has 12 residues. The sequencing sample was made of peripheral blood. The genes are TRBV6-1 and TRBJ2-7; D not resolved. This TCR was recovered from a man aged 45 to 65 with active or convalescent COVID-19. CDR3 loop: CASSENFYEQYF. The CDR3, as DNA: TGTGCCAGCAGTGAGAACTTCTACGAGCAGTACTTC.